The 30 T cell receptor beta chains reported below all come from one sample, sequenced in a study of T cells in Graves' hyperthyroidism and ophthalmopathy. Using RNA transcripts as the source, TCR beta CDR3 regions were amplified. An initial round of RT-PCR targeting the TCR CDR3 relied on the HTBI primer set. Via MiXCR, TCRdb re-called the multiplex PCR reads, giving one row per CDR3 protein. The sample includes 560,000 or so distinct CDR3 sequences, less than 20% of them seen just once. The source material was blood. Source of these receptors: a man between 40 and 49 years old with Graves' ophthalmopathy.

This clonotype was picked up a small number of times. The chain links TRBV5-1 to TRBJ2-1; 12 positions agree with TRBD2. The CDR3 length is 17 residues. J lost 1 base, V lost 4 bases, and 6 bases had no gene match. Germline assignment: CDR1 SGHRS and CDR2 YFSETQ. For the CDR3, the DNA is TGCGCCAGCAGCAGCCCTAGCGGGAGGGGATCCTACAATGAGCAGTTCTTC. The encoded protein is CASSSPSGRGSYNEQFF. Drawing the rest from reference TRBV5-1 and TRBJ2-1, the complete variable domain is KAGVTQTPRYLIKTRGQQVTLSCSPISGHRSVSWYQQTPGQGLQFLFEYFSETQRNKGNFPGRFSGRQFSNSRSEMNVSTLELGDSALYLCASSSPSGRGSYNEQFFGPGTRLTVL.

In this sample, this clonotype turned up a few times. This chain connects TRBV12-3 or TRBV12-4 to TRBJ1-2, with D possibly being TRBD1 (5 bases). Trimming left V 6 bases short and J 6 bases short, with 14 bases between. The CDR3 contains 13 residues. CDR3 region: CASSYTGRHGYTF. The CDR3 bases are TGTGCCAGCAGCTACACAGGACGGCATGGCTACACCTTC.

The DNA for the CDR3 is TGTGCCAGCAGCTTATTTCAGGGATCCTCACCCCTCCACTTT. This codes for CASSLFQGSSPLHF. This chain links TRBV11-2 with TRBJ1-6; possible D gene TRBD1, 5 bases. Germline assignment: CDR1 SGHAT and CDR2 FQNNGV. Trimming shortened V by 2 bases and J by 10 bases, and 12 bases separated the two germline ends. CDR3 length: 14 amino acids. The full variable domain, in which reference TRBV11-2 and TRBJ1-6 provide the parts outside the CDR3, is EAGVAQSPRYKIIEKRQSVAFWCNPISGHATLYWYQQILGQGPKLLIQFQNNGVVDDSQLPKDRFSAERLKGVDSTLKIQPAKLEDSAVYLCASSLFQGSSPLHFGNGTRLTVT.

This clonotype occurred many times. The chain joins TRBV20-1 to TRBJ1-4; D may be TRBD1 (6 bases). This CDR3 has 13 residues. Germline lookup yields CDR1 DFQATT and CDR2 SNEGSKA (reference sequence). V lost 3 bases and J 8 bases, leaving 13 bases between the germline ends. The CDR3 nucleotides read TGCAGTGCTAGGGCGGGGGCAGACGAAAAACTGTTTTTT. This encodes CSARAGADEKLFF.

The chain uses TRBV14 and TRBJ1-2; no clear D. The CDR3 has 15 amino acids. Trimming cost V 0 bases and J 3 bases, with 11 bases left between them. Per the germline V gene, CDR1 is SGHDN and CDR2 is FVKESK. The CDR3 coding sequence is TGTGCCAGCAGCCAAGAATTCAGGACTCACTATGGCTACACCTTC. Encoded protein: CASSQEFRTHYGYTF.

The table lists this clonotype with many counts. The chain combines TRBV12-3 or TRBV12-4 with TRBJ1-2, with TRBD1 as a possible D gene (5 bases). The CDR3 consists of 15 residues. V was pared by 6 bases and J by 0 bases, with 14 bases between. The CDR3 nucleotides are TGTGCCAGCAGCACCGCAGGGTCCCCTAACTATGGCTACACCTTC. Translated: CASSTAGSPNYGYTF.

A few counts support this clonotype. CDR3 loop: CAWSVSVNEQFF. Here the CDR3 DNA reads TGTGCCTGGAGTGTATCTGTAAATGAGCAGTTCTTC. The chain couples TRBV30 to TRBJ2-1; D is unclear. Deletions cut 0 bases from V and 7 bases from J, with 7 bases between. CDR1 and CDR2 (germline): GTSNPN, SVGIG (reference sequence). This CDR3 spans 12 amino acids.

About this clonotype itself: A much bigger clone sits one base away, suggesting this may be a read error. CDR3 region: CASSEERGQITEASF. CDR3 coding DNA: TGTGCCAGCAGTGAAGAGAGGGGGCAGATTACTGAAGCTTCCTTT. The chain combines TRBV2 with TRBJ1-1; TRBD1 matches at 7 bases. Germline values: CDR1 SNHLY, CDR2 FYNNEI. The CDR3 is 15 residues long.

Ten or more counts support this clonotype. The chain links TRBV11-2 to TRBJ1-4; TRBD1 agrees at 9 bases. There are 15 residues in the CDR3. The V gene's germline CDR1 is SGHAT and CDR2 FQNNGV. V shed 3 bases and J 7 bases; nucleotides not matched to a gene: 6. CDR3 amino acids: CASSFTGGVSEKLFF. Here the CDR3 DNA reads TGTGCCAGCAGCTTTACAGGGGGCGTGAGTGAAAAACTGTTTTTT.

The chain combines TRBV9 with TRBJ1-2, with no clear D. Trimming cost V 3 bases and J 7 bases, with 13 bases left between them. This CDR3 spans 13 amino acids. Germline CDR1 is SGDLS and CDR2 is YYNGEE. The CDR3 DNA reads TGTGCCAGCAGCGCTACAGATCGAGGTGGCTACACCTTC. Protein: CASSATDRGGYTF. Complete variable domain (other parts from reference TRBV9 and TRBJ1-2): DSGVTQTPKHLITATGQRVTLRCSPRSGDLSVYWYQQSLDQGLQFLIQYYNGEERAKGNILERFSAQQFPDLHSELNLSSLELGDSALYFCASSATDRGGYTFGSGTRLTVV.

Notes on this clonotype: The conserved phenylalanine or tryptophan normally closing the CDR3 is absent here, so this likely arose from a read error. The rearrangement links TRBV12-3 or TRBV12-4 to TRBJ1-1; maybe TRBD1 (6 bases). The V end was cut by 4 bases, the J end by 0 bases, with 18 bases between. The CDR3 is 17 amino acids. CDR3 region: CASSYRSQTGVNTEAFS. Written as DNA, the CDR3 is TGTGCCAGCAGTTACCGATCTCAGACAGGTGTGAACACTGAAGCTTTCTCT.

The chain uses TRBV12-3 or TRBV12-4 and TRBJ2-7, with D unresolved. This CDR3 is built from 15 residues. Deletions cut 2 bases from V and 3 bases from J, with 14 bases between. The CDR3 DNA reads as TGTGCCAGCAGTTTATTAGCTCAGCAGAACTACGAGCAGTACTTC. It codes for CASSLLAQQNYEQYF.

The chain joins TRBV5-1 to TRBJ2-6; no definite D call. The CDR3 length is 16 residues. Looked up from germline, CDR1 is SGHRS and CDR2 is YFSETQ. V was shortened by 2 bases and J by 1 base, with 10 bases between the two germline ends. In nucleotides, the CDR3 is TGCGCCAGCAGCTTTGCGCGAACGTCTGGGGCCAACGTCCTGACTTTC. This translates into CASSFARTSGANVLTF.

This clonotype has a count of ten or more. The gene calls are TRBV20-1 and TRBJ2-3; 11 nucleotides line up with TRBD2. CDR1 DFQATT and CDR2 SNEGSKA come from the germline V gene (reference sequence). Trimming cost V 3 bases and J 5 bases; bases outside gene matches: 13. The CDR3 contains 17 residues. CDR3 in amino acids: CSASVGSSGGPVDTQYF. The CDR3 DNA sequence: TGCAGTGCTAGTGTTGGATCTAGCGGGGGGCCAGTAGATACGCAGTATTTT.

The rearrangement uses TRBV7-9 and TRBJ2-3; possibly TRBD2 for D (5 bases). The CDR3 runs 16 residues. CDR1 is SEHNR and CDR2 is FQNEAQ in the germline V gene (reference sequence). Deletions cut 6 bases from V and 0 bases from J, with 16 bases between. The CDR3 here is CASRPGGSASTDTQYF. CDR3 DNA sequence: TGTGCCAGCAGACCAGGCGGGTCGGCTAGCACAGATACGCAGTATTTT. The full variable domain, rest sourced from reference TRBV7-9 and TRBJ2-3, is DTGVSQNPRHKITKRGQNVTFRCDPISEHNRLYWYRQTLGQGPEFLTYFQNEAQLEKSRLLSDRFSAERPKGSFSTLEIQRTEQGDSAMYLCASRPGGSASTDTQYFGPGTRLTVL.

In its sample, this clonotype was seen many times. The J gene is TRBJ2-3, the V gene TRBV7-2, with D unclear. Germline-derived CDR1 and CDR2 are SGHTA and FQGNSA. The CDR3 totals 14 residues. Trimming pared 1 base from V and 2 bases from J, leaving 7 bases between. CDR3 DNA sequence: TGTGCCAGCAGCTTAGTCGCCCACACAGATACGCAGTATTTT. Its translation is CASSLVAHTDTQYF.

This clonotype has a count of ten or more. The chain carries TRBV7-2 and TRBJ2-1, with D possibly matching TRBD2 (6 bases). V was shortened by 5 bases and J by 3 bases, with 8 bases between the two germline ends. This CDR3 is built from 13 residues. The V gene's germline CDR1 is SGHTA and CDR2 FQGNSA. CDR3 coding DNA: TGTGCCAGCAGCGCGGGACTCTACAATGAGCAGTTCTTC. Translated: CASSAGLYNEQFF.

This clonotype was counted ten times or more. This chain joins TRBV6-2 or TRBV6-3 and TRBJ1-1; no clear D gene. The CDR3 has 16 residues. V lost 6 bases, J lost 2 bases, and 19 bases lay in between. Germline lookup yields CDR1 MNHEY and CDR2 SVGEGT. DNA of the CDR3: TGTGCCAGCAGCCCCTTTTCCGCACGGCTCAACACTGAAGCTTTCTTT. Translated: CASSPFSARLNTEAFF.

Remarks on this clonotype: The junction differs from germline at one of its ends, possibly a read error. The chain combines TRBV6-1 with TRBJ2-2; D assignment may be TRBD1 or TRBD2 (7 bases each). CDR3 length: 14 residues. From germline, CDR1 is MNHNS and CDR2 SASEGT. CDR3 nucleotides: TGTGCAAGCAGGGGGGGCCTGAACACCGGGGAGCTGTTTTTT. It encodes CASRGGLNTGELFF.

The chain joins TRBV19 to TRBJ2-1; TRBD2 is a possible D gene (6 bases). The CDR3 is made up of 12 amino acids. V lost 3 bases to trimming and J lost 7 bases, with 7 bases between them. CDR1 is LNHDA and CDR2 is SQIVND in the germline V gene (reference sequence). This CDR3 reads CASSMEGNEQFF. CDR3 bases: TGTGCCAGTAGTATGGAGGGGAATGAGCAGTTCTTC.

This clonotype was recorded many times. This rearrangement joins TRBV28 to TRBJ2-3; the D gene is possibly TRBD1 (6 bases). This CDR3 is 15 amino acids long. Per germline, CDR1 MDHEN and CDR2 SYDVKM. V lost 6 bases, J lost 3 bases, and 16 bases lay in between. The CDR3 reads CASRPKFTGTDTQYF. The CDR3 coding sequence is TGTGCCAGCAGACCAAAATTTACAGGGACAGATACGCAGTATTTT.

This chain uses TRBV19 with TRBJ2-3, with 7 bases that match TRBD1. CDR1 and CDR2 (germline): LNHDA, SQIVND (reference sequence). The CDR3 consists of 18 residues. V shed 0 bases and J 4 bases; nucleotides not matched to a gene: 13. CDR3: CASSIDLVRQGVADTQYF. For the CDR3, the DNA is TGTGCCAGTAGTATAGATCTCGTCAGACAGGGTGTCGCAGATACGCAGTATTTT.

This clonotype was counted ten times or more. The rearrangement links TRBV28 to TRBJ2-4; D is possibly TRBD2 (5 bases). CDR1 is MDHEN, CDR2 SYDVKM, per germline. CDR3 length equals 12 residues. The V end lost 8 bases, the J end lost 6 bases, and 11 bases lay between the germline ends. The CDR3 is CASRGVLNIQYF. CDR3 nucleotide sequence: TGTGCCAGCCGGGGAGTACTAAACATTCAGTACTTC.

This clonotype was recorded at least ten times. This rearrangement joins TRBV6-1 to TRBJ1-1, with D possibly matching TRBD1 (5 bases). V gave up 6 bases and J gave up 4 bases, with 15 bases separating them. The CDR3 has 14 amino acids. The V gene's germline CDR1 is MNHNS and CDR2 SASEGT. The CDR3 nucleotides read TGTGCCAGCAGGGTAGATAACAGGCTCACTGAAGCTTTCTTT. Its translation: CASRVDNRLTEAFF.

This clonotype was seen repeatedly, ten times or more. The chain joins TRBV6-2 or TRBV6-3 to TRBJ1-1; D not certain. CDR1 and CDR2 (germline): MNHEY, SVGEGT. There are 15 residues in the CDR3. V lost 3 bases and J 0 bases, leaving 11 bases between the germline ends. The CDR3 here is CASSYSAYLNTEAFF. The CDR3 DNA sequence: TGTGCCAGCAGTTATTCAGCATACCTGAACACTGAAGCTTTCTTT.

V usage is TRBV7-9 and J usage is TRBJ2-7, with 10 bases matching TRBD2. This CDR3 spans 14 amino acids. The J segment lost 5 bases and the V segment lost 3 bases, leaving 4 bases of the junction unmatched. CDR1 is SEHNR and CDR2 is FQNEAQ in the germline V gene (reference sequence). CDR3 coding DNA: TGTGCCAGCAGCTTCGTAGCGGGAGGAGACGAGCAGTACTTC. This encodes CASSFVAGGDEQYF.

In its sample, this clonotype was seen many times. This sequence joins TRBV11-2 and TRBJ2-1, with 11 bases lining up with TRBD2. Trimming removed 1 base from V and 9 bases from J; junction bases left unmatched: 8. Germline values: CDR1 SGHAT, CDR2 FQNNGV. The CDR3 has 16 residues. CDR3 residues: CASSLAIAGGLGEQFF. CDR3 bases: TGTGCCAGCAGCTTAGCAATAGCGGGAGGGCTGGGTGAGCAGTTCTTC.

The chain joins TRBV24-1 to TRBJ2-3; D is uncertain. This CDR3 contains 14 residues. Deletions cut 6 bases from V and 5 bases from J, with 14 bases between. Germline-derived CDR1 and CDR2 are KGHDR and SFDVKD. CDR3 sequence reads: CATSTSGSVDTQYF. CDR3 DNA sequence: TGTGCCACCAGTACCTCGGGTTCGGTAGATACGCAGTATTTT.

The chain has TRBV7-9 and TRBJ1-1, with a possible D match to TRBD1 (5 bases). The length of the CDR3 is 15 residues. V was cut by 1 base and J by 5 bases, with 14 bases left in between. CDR1 and CDR2 (germline): SEHNR, FQNEAQ (reference sequence). The CDR3 here is CASSLGGTRGTEAFF. CDR3 nucleotide sequence: TGTGCCAGCAGCTTAGGAGGGACCAGAGGGACTGAAGCTTTCTTT.

V is TRBV7-9 and J is TRBJ2-4; D call uncertain. Germline V CDR1 and CDR2: SEHNR, FQNEAQ (reference sequence). The CDR3 is made up of 15 amino acids. Trimming shortened V by 2 bases and J by 0 bases, and 8 bases separated the two germline ends. The chain's CDR3 is CASSLPGRAKNIQYF. The CDR3, as DNA: TGTGCCAGCAGCTTACCGGGTAGAGCCAAAAACATTCAGTACTTC.